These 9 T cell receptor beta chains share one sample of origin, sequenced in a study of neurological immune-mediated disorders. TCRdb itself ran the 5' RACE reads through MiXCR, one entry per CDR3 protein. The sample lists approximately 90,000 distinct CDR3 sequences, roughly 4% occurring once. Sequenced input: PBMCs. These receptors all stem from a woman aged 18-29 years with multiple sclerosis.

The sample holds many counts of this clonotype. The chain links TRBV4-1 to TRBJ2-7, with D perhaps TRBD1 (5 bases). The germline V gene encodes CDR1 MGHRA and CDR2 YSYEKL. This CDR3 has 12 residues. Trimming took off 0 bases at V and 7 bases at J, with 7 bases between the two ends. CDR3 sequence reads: CASSQDQGEQYF. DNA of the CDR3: TGCGCCAGCAGCCAAGATCAGGGAGAGCAGTACTTC.

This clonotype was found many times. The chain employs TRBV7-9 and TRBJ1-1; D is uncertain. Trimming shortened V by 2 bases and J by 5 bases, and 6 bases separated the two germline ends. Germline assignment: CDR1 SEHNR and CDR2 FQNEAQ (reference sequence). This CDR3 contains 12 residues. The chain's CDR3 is CASSLSGTEAFF. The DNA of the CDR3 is TGTGCCAGCAGCTTATCGGGGACTGAAGCTTTCTTT.

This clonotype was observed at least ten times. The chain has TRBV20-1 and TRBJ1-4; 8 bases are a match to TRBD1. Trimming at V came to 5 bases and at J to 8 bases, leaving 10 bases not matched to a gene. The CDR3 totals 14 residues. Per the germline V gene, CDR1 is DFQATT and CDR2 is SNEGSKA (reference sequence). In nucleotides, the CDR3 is TGCAGTGCTTACGGAGGACAGGGTTGGGAAAAACTGTTTTTT. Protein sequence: CSAYGGQGWEKLFF.

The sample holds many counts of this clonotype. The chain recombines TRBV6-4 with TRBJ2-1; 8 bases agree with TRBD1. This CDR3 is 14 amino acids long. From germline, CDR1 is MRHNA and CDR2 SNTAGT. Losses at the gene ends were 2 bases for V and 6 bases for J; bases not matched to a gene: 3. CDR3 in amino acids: CASSDSTGGNEQFF. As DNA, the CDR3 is TGTGCCAGCAGTGACAGTACAGGGGGCAATGAGCAGTTCTTC.

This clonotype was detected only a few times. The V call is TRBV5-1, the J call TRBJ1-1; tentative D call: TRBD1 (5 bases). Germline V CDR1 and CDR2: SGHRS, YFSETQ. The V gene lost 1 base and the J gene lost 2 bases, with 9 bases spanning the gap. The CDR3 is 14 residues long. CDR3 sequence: CASSLTGANTEAFF. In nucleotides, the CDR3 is TGCGCCAGCAGCTTGACAGGAGCAAACACTGAAGCTTTCTTT.

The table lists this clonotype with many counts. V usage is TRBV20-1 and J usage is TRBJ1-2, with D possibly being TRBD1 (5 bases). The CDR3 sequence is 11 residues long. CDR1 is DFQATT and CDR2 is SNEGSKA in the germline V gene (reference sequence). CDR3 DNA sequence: TGCAGCCTACTTTCGGGGGGTGGCTACACCTTC. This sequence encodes CSLLSGGGYTF.

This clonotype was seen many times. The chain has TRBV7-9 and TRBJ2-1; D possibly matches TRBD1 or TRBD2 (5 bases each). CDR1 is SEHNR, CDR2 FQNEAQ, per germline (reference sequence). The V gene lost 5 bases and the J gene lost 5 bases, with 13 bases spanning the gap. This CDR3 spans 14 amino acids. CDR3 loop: CASSRVRGDNEQFF. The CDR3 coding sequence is TGTGCCAGCAGCCGGGTAAGAGGGGACAATGAGCAGTTCTTC. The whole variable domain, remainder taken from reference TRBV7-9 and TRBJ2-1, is DTGVSQNPRHKITKRGQNVTFRCDPISEHNRLYWYRQTLGQGPEFLTYFQNEAQLEKSRLLSDRFSAERPKGSFSTLEIQRTEQGDSAMYLCASSRVRGDNEQFFGPGTRLTVL.

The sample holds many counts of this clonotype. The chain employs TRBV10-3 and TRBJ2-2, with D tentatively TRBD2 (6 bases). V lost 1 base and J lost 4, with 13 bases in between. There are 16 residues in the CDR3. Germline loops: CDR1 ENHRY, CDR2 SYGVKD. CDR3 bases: TGTGCCATCAGTGAGTTGGGGACTCGAGTCACCGGGGAGCTGTTTTTT. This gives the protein CAISELGTRVTGELFF.

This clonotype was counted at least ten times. CDR3 nucleotide sequence: TGTGCCACCAGCTCCCAGGGTCGCCCCTACAATGAGCAGTTCTTC. Translation gives CATSSQGRPYNEQFF. This rearrangement joins TRBV24-1 to TRBJ2-1; tentative D call: TRBD1 (5 bases). Trimming cost V 7 bases and J 2 bases, with 14 bases left between them. This CDR3 region has 15 residues. Looked up from germline, CDR1 is KGHDR and CDR2 is SFDVKD.